The source of this T cell receptor beta chain is a study of blood T cell repertoires in COVID-19. Study overall: Sites in the United States, Italy and Spain provided acute and convalescent COVID-19 samples.

The CDR3 sequence is 15 residues long. Per the germline V gene, CDR1 is LGHNA and CDR2 is YNFKEQ. V lost 4 bases, J lost 5 bases, and 17 bases lay in between. The protocol was immunoSEQ multiplex PCR, while the TCRdb copy is restricted to in-frame clones and leaves out a portion. The table records fewer than 200,000 clones, around 90% of them present only once. V usage is TRBV4-2 and J usage is TRBJ1-2, with D possibly TRBD1 on 5 matching bases. Material for sequencing was peripheral blood. The source of this sequence is a man aged 40-49 years with active or convalescent COVID-19. The CDR3 region has the DNA TGTGCCAGCAGCCGGGGAGACGGGGGGGAATATGGCTACACCTTC. Protein product: CASSRGDGGEYGYTF.